This T cell receptor (beta chain) was sequenced in a study of vaccination and CD4 T cells after COVID-19. Findings and limits, study-wide: Among reactive clones from convalescent patients, a median about 90% appeared only post-vaccination.

As for treatment: roughly 11-day PBMC culture with coronavirus spike peptide pools or control peptides (ViraFEST assay). With regard to this clonotype: No antigen is known for it.

Sequencing of the DNA from cultured CD4+ T cells was carried out with the Oncomine TCR Beta short-read assay. From CD4+ T cells that had been cultured, genomic DNA was extracted. TCRdb analysed the PCR reads with MiXCR anew, one entry per CDR3 protein. Of some 20,000 distinct CDR3 sequences listed, under 45% are singletons. Trimming removed 6 bases at V and 4 bases at J, with 19 bases between. CDR1 LNHDA and CDR2 SQIVND come from the germline V gene (reference sequence). The CDR3 loop spans 16 amino acids. The material was CD4+ T cells from blood, cultured in vitro, obtained before SARS-CoV-2 vaccination. The TCR was taken from a human donor who received a COVID-19 vaccine. The V call is TRBV19, the J call TRBJ1-5; possible D gene TRBD1, 6 bases. The CDR3 nucleotides read TGTGCCAGTAGACCGGCCGGGGGGGGGGCTAATCAGCCCCAGCATTTT. The encoded protein is CASRPAGGGANQPQHF.